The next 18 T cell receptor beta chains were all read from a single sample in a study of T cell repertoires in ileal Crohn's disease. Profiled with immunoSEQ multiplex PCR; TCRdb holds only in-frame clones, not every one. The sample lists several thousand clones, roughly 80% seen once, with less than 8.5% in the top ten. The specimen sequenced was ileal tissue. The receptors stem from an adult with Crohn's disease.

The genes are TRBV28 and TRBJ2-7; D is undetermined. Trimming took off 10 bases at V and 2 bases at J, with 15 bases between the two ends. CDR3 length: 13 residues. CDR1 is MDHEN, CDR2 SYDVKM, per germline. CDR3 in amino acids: CATLSPLTYEQYV. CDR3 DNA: TGTGCCACCCTGTCCCCACTAACCTACGAGCAGTACGTC.

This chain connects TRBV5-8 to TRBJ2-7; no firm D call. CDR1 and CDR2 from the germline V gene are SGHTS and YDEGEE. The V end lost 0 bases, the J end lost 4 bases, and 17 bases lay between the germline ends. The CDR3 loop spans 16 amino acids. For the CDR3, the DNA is TGTGCCAGCAGCTTGGACTCTTCCTCTTACGGTTACGAGCAGTACTTC. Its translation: CASSLDSSSYGYEQYF.

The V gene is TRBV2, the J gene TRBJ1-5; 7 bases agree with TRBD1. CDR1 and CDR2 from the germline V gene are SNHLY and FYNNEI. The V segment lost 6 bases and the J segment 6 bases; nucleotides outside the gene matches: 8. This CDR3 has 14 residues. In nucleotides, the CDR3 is TGTGCCAGCAGCGACGACAGGGCAGTTCAGCCCCAGCATTTT. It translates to CASSDDRAVQPQHF.

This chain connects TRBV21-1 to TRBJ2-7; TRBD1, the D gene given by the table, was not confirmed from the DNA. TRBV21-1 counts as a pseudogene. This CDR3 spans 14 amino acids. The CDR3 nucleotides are TGTGCCAGAGAAGTTTACAAACCCCCCTACGAGCAGTACTTC. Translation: CAREVYKPPYEQYF.

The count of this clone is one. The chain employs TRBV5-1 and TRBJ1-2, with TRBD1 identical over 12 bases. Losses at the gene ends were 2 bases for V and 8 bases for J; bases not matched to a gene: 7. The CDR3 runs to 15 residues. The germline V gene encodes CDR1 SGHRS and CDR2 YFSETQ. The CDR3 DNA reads TGCGCCAGCAGCTTTCCGGGACAGGGGGCGAGGGGCTACACCTTC. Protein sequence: CASSFPGQGARGYTF.

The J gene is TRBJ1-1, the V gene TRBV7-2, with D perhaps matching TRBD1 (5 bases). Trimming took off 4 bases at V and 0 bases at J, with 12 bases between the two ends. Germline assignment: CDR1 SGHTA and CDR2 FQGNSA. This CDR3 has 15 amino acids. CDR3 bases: TGTGCCAGCAGCTCGACAGTTCAAATGAACACTGAAGCTTTCTTT. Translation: CASSSTVQMNTEAFF.

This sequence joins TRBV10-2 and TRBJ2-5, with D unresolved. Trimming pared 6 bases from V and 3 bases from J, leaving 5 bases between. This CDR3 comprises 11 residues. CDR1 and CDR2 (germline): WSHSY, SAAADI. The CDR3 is CASSPKETQYF. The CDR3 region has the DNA TGCGCCAGCAGCCCTAAAGAGACCCAGTACTTC.

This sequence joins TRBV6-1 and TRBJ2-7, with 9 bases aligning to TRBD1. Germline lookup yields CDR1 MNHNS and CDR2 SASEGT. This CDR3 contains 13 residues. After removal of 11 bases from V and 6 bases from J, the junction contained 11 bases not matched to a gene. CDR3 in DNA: TGTGCCGGTTCACAGGGGGCTCATAGCGAGCAGTACTTC. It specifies CAGSQGAHSEQYF.

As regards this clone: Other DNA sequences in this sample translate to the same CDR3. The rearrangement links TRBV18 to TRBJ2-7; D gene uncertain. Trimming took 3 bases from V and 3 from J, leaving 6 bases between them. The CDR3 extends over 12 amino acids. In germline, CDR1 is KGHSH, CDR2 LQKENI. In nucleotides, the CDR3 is TGTGCCAGCTCACCGGCGGACTACGAGCAGTACTTC. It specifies CASSPADYEQYF.

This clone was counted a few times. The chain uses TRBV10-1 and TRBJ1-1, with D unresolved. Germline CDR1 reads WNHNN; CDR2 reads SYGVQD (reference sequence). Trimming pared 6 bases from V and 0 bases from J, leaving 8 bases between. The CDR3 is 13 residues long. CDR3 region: CASRVGVNTEAFF. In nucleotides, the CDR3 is TGCGCCAGCAGGGTCGGGGTGAACACTGAAGCTTTCTTT.

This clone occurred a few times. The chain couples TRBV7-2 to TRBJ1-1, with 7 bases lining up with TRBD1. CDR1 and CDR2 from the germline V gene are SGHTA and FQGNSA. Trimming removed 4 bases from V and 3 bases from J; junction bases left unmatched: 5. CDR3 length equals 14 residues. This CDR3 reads CASSYQGGDTEAFF. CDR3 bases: TGTGCCAGCAGCTACCAGGGGGGCGACACTGAAGCTTTCTTT.

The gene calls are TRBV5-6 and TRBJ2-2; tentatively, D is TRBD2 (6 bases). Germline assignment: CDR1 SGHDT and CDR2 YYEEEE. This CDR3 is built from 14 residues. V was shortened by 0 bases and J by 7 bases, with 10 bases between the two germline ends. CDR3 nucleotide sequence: TGTGCCAGCAGCTTGGCGGGGAGGCACGGGGAGCTGTTTTTT. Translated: CASSLAGRHGELFF.

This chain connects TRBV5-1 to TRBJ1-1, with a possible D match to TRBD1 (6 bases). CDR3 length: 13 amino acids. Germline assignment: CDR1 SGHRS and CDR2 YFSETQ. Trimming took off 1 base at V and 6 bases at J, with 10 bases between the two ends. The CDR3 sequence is CASSLIPGAEAFF. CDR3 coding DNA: TGCGCCAGCAGCTTGATCCCAGGGGCTGAAGCTTTCTTT.

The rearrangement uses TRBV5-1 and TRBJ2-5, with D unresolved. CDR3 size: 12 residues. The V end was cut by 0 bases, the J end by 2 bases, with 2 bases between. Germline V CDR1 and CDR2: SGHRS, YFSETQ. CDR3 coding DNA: TGCGCCAGCAGCTTGGTACAAGAGACCCAGTACTTC. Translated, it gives CASSLVQETQYF.

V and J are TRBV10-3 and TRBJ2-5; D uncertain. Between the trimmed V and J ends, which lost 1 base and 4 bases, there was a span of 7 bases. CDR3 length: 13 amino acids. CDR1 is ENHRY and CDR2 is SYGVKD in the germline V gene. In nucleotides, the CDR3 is TGTGCCATCAGTGAGTGCGCCGGAGAGACCCAGTACTTC. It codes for CAISECAGETQYF.

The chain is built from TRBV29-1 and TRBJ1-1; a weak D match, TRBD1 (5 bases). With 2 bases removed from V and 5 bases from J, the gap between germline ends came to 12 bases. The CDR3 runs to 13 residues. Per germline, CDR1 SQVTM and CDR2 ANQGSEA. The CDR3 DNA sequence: TGCAGCGTTGAAACTGGGGCCGAAACTGAAGCTTTCTTT. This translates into CSVETGAETEAFF.

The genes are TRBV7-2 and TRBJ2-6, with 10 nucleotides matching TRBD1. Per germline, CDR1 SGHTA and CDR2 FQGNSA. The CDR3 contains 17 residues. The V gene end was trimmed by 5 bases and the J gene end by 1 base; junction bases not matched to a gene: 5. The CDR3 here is CASSPRTGGSGANVLTF. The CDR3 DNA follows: TGTGCCAGCAGCCCGCGGACAGGGGGTTCTGGGGCCAACGTCCTGACTTTC.

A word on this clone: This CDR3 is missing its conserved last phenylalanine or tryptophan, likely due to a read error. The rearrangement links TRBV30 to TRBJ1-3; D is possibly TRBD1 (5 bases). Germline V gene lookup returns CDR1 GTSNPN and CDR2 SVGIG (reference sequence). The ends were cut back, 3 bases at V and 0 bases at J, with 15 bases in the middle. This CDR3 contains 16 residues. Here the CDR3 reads CAWSLGGAYSGNTIYL. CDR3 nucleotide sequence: TGTGCCTGGAGCCTTGGCGGGGCCTACTCTGGAAACACCATATATCTT.